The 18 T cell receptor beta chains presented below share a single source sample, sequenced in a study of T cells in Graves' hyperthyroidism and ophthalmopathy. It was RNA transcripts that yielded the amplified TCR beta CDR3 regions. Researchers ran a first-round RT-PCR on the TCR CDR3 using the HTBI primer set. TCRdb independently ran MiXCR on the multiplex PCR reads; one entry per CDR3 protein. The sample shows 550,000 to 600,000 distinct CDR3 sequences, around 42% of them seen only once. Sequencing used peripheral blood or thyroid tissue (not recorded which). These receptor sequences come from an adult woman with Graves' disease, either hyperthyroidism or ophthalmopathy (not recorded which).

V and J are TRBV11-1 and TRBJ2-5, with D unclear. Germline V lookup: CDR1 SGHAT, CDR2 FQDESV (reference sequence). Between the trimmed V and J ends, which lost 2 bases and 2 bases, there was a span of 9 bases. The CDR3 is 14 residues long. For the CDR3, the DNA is TGTGCCAGCAGCTTACTGACACTTCAAGAGACCCAGTACTTC. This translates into CASSLLTLQETQYF.

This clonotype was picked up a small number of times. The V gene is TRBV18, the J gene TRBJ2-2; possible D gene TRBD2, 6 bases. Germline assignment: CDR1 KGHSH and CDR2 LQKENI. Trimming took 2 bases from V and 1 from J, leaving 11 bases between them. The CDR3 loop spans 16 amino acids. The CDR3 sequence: CASSPAAGWNTGELFF. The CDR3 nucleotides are TGTGCCAGCTCACCAGCGGCGGGATGGAACACCGGGGAGCTGTTTTTT.

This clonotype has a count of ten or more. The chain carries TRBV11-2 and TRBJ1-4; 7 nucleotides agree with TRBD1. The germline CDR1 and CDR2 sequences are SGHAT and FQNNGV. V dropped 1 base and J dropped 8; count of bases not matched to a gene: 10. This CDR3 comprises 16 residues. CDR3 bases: TGTGCCAGCAGCTTAGTTTTGGAGGGGGCGGACGAAAAACTGTTTTTT. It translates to CASSLVLEGADEKLFF.

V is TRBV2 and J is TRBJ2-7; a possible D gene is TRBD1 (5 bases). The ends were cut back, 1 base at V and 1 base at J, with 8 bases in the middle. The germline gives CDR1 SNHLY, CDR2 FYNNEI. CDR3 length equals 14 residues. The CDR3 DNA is TGTGCCAGCAGTGAAGGACAGTTTTCCTACGAGCAGTACTTC. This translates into CASSEGQFSYEQYF. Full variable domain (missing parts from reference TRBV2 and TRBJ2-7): EPEVTQTPSHQVTQMGQEVILRCVPISNHLYFYWYRQILGQKVEFLVSFYNNEISEKSEIFDDQFSVERPDGSNFTLKIRSTKLEDSAMYFCASSEGQFSYEQYFGPGTRLTVT.

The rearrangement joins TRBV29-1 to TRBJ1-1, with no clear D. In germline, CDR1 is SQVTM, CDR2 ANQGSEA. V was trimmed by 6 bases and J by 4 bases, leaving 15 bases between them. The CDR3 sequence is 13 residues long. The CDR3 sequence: CSVTRGRATEAFF. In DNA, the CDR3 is TGCAGCGTCACGCGAGGGCGGGCCACTGAAGCTTTCTTT.

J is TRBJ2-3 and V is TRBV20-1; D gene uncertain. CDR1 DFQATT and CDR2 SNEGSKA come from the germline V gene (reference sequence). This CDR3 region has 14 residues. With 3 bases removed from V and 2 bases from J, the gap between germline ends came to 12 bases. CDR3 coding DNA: TGCAGTGCTAGGCTGGACGGTTACACAGATACGCAGTATTTT. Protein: CSARLDGYTDTQYF.

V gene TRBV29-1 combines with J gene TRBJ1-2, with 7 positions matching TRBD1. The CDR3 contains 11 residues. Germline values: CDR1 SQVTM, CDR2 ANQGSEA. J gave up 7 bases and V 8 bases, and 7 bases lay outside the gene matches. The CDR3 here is CSISTGTGYTF. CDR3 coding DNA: TGCAGCATATCGACAGGGACTGGCTACACCTTC.

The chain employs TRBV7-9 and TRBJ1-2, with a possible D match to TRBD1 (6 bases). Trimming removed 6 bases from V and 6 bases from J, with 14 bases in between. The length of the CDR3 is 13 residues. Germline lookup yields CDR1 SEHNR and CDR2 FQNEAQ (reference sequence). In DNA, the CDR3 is TGTGCCAGCAGTGCTAGGGGGTCCCATGGCTACACCTTC. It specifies CASSARGSHGYTF.

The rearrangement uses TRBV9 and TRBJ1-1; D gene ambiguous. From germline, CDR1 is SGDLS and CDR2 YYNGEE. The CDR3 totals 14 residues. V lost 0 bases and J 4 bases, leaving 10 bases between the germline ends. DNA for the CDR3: TGTGCCAGCAGCGTAGTATCGGAGGGCACTGAAGCTTTCTTT. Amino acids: CASSVVSEGTEAFF.

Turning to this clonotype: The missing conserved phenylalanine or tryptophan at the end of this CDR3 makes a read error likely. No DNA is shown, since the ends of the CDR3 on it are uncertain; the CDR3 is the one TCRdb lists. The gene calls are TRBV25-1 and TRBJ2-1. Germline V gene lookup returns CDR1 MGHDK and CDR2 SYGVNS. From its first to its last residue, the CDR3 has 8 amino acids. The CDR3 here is CASRQRSS.

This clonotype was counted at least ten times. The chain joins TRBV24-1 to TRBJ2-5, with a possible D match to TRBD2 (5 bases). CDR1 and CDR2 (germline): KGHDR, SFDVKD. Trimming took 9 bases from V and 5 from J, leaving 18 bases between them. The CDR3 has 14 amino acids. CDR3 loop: CATGYGSGGETQYF. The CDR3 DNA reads TGTGCCACCGGGTACGGATCGGGCGGGGAGACCCAGTACTTC.

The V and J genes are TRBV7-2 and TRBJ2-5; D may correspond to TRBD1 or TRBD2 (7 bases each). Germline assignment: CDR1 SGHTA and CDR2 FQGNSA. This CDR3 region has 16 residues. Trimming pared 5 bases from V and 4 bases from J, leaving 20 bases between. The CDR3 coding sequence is TGTGCCAGCAGCCCCGTGCAGGGGGGGGCGCGAGAGACCCAGTACTTC. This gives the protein CASSPVQGGARETQYF.

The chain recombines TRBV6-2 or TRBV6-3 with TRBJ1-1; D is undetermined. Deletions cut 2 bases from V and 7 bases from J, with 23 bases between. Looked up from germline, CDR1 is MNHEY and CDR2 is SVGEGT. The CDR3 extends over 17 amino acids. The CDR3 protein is CASSYLAPLGRRIEAFF. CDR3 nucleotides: TGTGCCAGCAGTTACCTTGCCCCTTTGGGGAGGCGCATTGAAGCTTTCTTT.

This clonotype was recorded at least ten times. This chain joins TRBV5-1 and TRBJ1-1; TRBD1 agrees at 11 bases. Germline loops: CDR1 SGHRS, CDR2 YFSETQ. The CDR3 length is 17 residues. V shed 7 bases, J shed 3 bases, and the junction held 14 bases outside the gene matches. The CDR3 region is CASGQGTGGAVDTEAFF. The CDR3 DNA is TGCGCCAGCGGCCAGGGGACAGGGGGGGCTGTGGACACTGAAGCTTTCTTT. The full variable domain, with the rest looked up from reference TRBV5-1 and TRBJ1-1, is KAGVTQTPRYLIKTRGQQVTLSCSPISGHRSVSWYQQTPGQGLQFLFEYFSETQRNKGNFPGRFSGRQFSNSRSEMNVSTLELGDSALYLCASGQGTGGAVDTEAFFGQGTRLTVV.

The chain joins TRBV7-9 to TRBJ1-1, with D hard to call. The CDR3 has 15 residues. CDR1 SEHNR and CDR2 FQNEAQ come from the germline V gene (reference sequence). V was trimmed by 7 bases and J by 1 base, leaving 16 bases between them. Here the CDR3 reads CASTPGAGANTEAFF. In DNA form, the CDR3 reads TGTGCCAGCACCCCGGGCGCGGGCGCGAACACTGAAGCTTTCTTT.

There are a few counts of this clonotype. CDR3 coding DNA: TGTGCCAGCAGCTTAGCAGGGTTAGGATCACCCCTCCACTTT. Encoded protein: CASSLAGLGSPLHF. The V call is TRBV7-9, the J call TRBJ1-6, with D unresolved. V gave up 0 bases and J gave up 10 bases, with 10 bases separating them. The germline V gene has CDR1 SEHNR and CDR2 FQNEAQ (reference sequence). The CDR3 has 14 amino acids.

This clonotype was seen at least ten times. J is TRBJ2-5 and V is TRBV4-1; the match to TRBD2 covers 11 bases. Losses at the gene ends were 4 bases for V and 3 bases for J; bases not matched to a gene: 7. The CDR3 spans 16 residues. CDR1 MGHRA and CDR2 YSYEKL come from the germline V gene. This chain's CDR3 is CASSLYSGRAKETQYF. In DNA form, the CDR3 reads TGCGCCAGCAGCCTTTATAGCGGGAGGGCCAAAGAGACCCAGTACTTC.

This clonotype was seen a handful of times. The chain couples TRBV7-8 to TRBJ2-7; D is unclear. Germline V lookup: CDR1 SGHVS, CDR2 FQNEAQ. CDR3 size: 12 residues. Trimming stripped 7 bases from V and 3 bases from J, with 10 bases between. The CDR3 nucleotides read TGTGCCAGCAACCTCGGTGACTACGAGCAGTACTTC. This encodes CASNLGDYEQYF.